This is a list of T cell receptor beta chains from one sample in a study of blood T cell repertoires in COVID-19. Method: immunoSEQ multiplex PCR; TCRdb's copy keeps in-frame clones and lacks some. This table holds approximately 190,000 clones, around nine tenths found once. The specimen sequenced was peripheral blood. Receptors were obtained from an older man with active or convalescent COVID-19. Each CDR3 is given with its conserved first and last residue. A D gene is named only where the DNA matches it firmly. Part of the rows lack a size; the others show once, few, many or a class for expanded clones.

cdr3_nt,cdr3_aa,d_call,j_call,v_call,clone_size,cdr3_length
TGTGCCAGCAGTGGTGCTGGGGCCGTCACTGAAGCTTTCTTT,CASSGAGAVTEAFF,.,TRBJ1-1,TRBV28,.,14
TGCAGTGCCTACGGAGCAGATACGCAGTATTTT,CSAYGADTQYF,.,TRBJ2-3,TRBV20-1,.,11
TGTGCCTCTAAGTCCCCCGACGGCCAGGGAAGCGAAAAACTGTTTTTT,CASKSPDGQGSEKLFF,.,TRBJ1-4,TRBV2,.,16
TGTGCCAGCAGTTACGCTGACAGGCCCAATCAGCCCCAGCATTTT,CASSYADRPNQPQHF,.,TRBJ1-5,TRBV6-2/TRBV6-3,.,15
TGTGCCAGCGGTACCACAGGCTACTATGGCTACACCTTC,CASGTTGYYGYTF,.,TRBJ1-2,TRBV6-6,.,13
TGTGCCAGCAGTGTTATAGCGGGAGCGACCGGGGAGCTGTTTTTT,CASSVIAGATGELFF,TRBD2,TRBJ2-2,TRBV6-4,few,15
TGCGCCAGCAGCCGATTGAATTTAAACAGGGGAGATAATTCACCCCTCCACTTT,CASSRLNLNRGDNSPLHF,TRBD1,TRBJ1-6,TRBV4-1,.,18
TGTGCCACCAGTGAGGGGGCAGGCAATCAGCCCCAGCATTTT,CATSEGAGNQPQHF,.,TRBJ1-5,TRBV24-1,.,14
TGTGCCAGCAGAGCCTTCACAGGGGGCGCTTCACCCCTCCACTTT,CASRAFTGGASPLHF,TRBD1,TRBJ1-6,TRBV2,.,15
TGCGCCAGCAGCTTGGGGGGGACAGACAATTCACCCCTCCACTTT,CASSLGGTDNSPLHF,TRBD1,TRBJ1-6,TRBV5-1,.,15
TGTGCCAGCAGCCGAGGGGGGGTAGAAGAGACCCAGTACTTC,CASSRGGVEETQYF,.,TRBJ2-5,TRBV11-3,.,14